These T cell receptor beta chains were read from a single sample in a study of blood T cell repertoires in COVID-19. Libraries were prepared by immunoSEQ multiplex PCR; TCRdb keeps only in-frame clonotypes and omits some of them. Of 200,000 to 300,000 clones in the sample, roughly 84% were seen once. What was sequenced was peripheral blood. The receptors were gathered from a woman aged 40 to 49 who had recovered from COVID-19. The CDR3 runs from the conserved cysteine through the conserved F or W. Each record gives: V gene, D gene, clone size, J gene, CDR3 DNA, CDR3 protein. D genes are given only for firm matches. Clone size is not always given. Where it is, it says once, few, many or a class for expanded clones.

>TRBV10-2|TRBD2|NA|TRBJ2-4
TGCGCCAGCAGTGGATTGGGGGGAGGGTTTGGAAACATTCAGTACTTC
CASSGLGGGFGNIQYF
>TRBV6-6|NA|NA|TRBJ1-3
TGTGCCAGCAGTTACGGAGTATTTGACACCATATATTTT
CASSYGVFDTIYF
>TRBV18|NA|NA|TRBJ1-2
TGTGCCAGCTCACCATCGGACGACAGCACTTATGGCTACACCTTC
CASSPSDDSTYGYTF
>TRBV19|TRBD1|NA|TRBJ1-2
TGTGCCAGTAATCGAGGGACAGGGGTCTATGGCTACACCTTC
CASNRGTGVYGYTF
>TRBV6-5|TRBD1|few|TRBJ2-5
TGTGCCAGCAGTCGCCGGGACAGGGCTGATGAGACCCAGTACTTC
CASSRRDRADETQYF
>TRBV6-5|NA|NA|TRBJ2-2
TGTGCCAGCAGTACTTGGAGACCGAACACCGGGGAGCTGTTTTTT
CASSTWRPNTGELFF
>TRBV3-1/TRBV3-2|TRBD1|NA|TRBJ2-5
TGTGCCAGCAGCCTACAGGGGGCGGGGACCCAAGAGACCCAGTACTTC
CASSLQGAGTQETQYF
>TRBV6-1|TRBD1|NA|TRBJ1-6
TGTGCCAGCACCACAACAGGGGCCAATTCACCCCTCCACTTT
CASTTTGANSPLHF
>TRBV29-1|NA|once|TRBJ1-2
TGCAGCGTTGTGGGGGGGTTCTATGGCTACACCTTC
CSVVGGFYGYTF
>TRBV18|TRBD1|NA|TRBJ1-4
TGTGCCAGCTCACCCAGGGACAGCACTAATGAAAAACTGTTTTTT
CASSPRDSTNEKLFF
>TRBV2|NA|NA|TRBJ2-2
TGTGCCAGCAGTACTGACACCGGGGAGCTGTTTTTT
CASSTDTGELFF
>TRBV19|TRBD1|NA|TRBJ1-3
TGTGCCAGTAGTCCCCAGGACAGGAGGACTGGAAACACCATATATTTT
CASSPQDRRTGNTIYF
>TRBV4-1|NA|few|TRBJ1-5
TGCGCCAGCAGCCGACTACCGGGACACCGAAATCAGCCCCAGCATTTT
CASSRLPGHRNQPQHF
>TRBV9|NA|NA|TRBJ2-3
TGTGCCAGCAGCGTAGCTACGGTCTCCAATACGCAGTATTTT
CASSVATVSNTQYF
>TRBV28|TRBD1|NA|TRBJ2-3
TGTGCCAGCAGTTTCACAGGGGTGGCAGATACGCAGTATTTT
CASSFTGVADTQYF
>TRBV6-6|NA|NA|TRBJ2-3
TGTGCCAGCAGTTACAGGACAGTGGGGCGAAATACGCAGTATTTT
CASSYRTVGRNTQYF
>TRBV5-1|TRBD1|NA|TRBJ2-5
TGCGCCAGCAGGTTAACAGGGGACAGAGAAGAGACCCAGTACTTC
CASRLTGDREETQYF
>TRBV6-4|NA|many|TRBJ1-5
TGTGCCAGCAGTGAATCGGGGACTCAGCAGCCCCAGCATTTT
CASSESGTQQPQHF
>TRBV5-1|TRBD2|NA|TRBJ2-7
TGCGCCAGCAGCTTGGGGACTAGCGGGGCCTACGAGCAGTACTTC
CASSLGTSGAYEQYF
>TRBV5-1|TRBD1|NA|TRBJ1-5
TGCGCCAGCAGCTCGGGACAGGGGTCTAATCAGCCCCAGCATTTT
CASSSGQGSNQPQHF
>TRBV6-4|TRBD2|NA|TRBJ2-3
TGTGCCAGCAGTGACTCCGGGGGGGCAGATACGCAGTATTTT
CASSDSGGADTQYF
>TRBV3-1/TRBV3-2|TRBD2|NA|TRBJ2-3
TGTGCCAGCAGCCTGCTTGGAGCGGGGGGCCCTAGCACAGATACGCAGTATTTT
CASSLLGAGGPSTDTQYF
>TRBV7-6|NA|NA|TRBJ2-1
TGTGCCAGCAGCTTTCAGGGCGGCTCCTACAATGAGCAGTTCTTC
CASSFQGGSYNEQFF
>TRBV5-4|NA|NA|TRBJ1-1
TGTGCCAGCAGCCCAGGAGGGCGCGCTGAAGCTTTCTTT
CASSPGGRAEAFF
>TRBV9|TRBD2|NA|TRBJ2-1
TGTGCCAGCAGCGCAAGACTGGGACTAGCGGGGGGCAATGAGCAGTTCTTC
CASSARLGLAGGNEQFF
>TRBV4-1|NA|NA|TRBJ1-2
TGCGCCAGTCGTACTAACTATGGCTACACCTTC
CASRTNYGYTF
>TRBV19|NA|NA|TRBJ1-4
TGTGCCAGCCGCGCGGGCCGAGTTGCAACTAATGAAAAACTGTTTTTT
CASRAGRVATNEKLFF
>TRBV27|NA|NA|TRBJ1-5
TGTGCCAGCAGTTTTATGGGGGGTCGGGATCAGCCCCAGCATTTT
CASSFMGGRDQPQHF
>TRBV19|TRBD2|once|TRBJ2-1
TGTGCCAGTAATCGGCGGGGGGCCCGCCATGAGCAGTTCTTC
CASNRRGARHEQFF
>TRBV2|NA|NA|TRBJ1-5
TGTGCCAGCAGTGGACTAAAAGACTCGGATCAGCCCCAGCATTTT
CASSGLKDSDQPQHF
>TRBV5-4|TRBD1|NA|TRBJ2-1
TGTGCCAGCAGCAACCGGGACAGGCTTTACAATGAGCAGTTCTTC
CASSNRDRLYNEQFF
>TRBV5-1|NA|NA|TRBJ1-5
TGCGCCAGCAGCTTGATACCCGGGGGCAATCAGCCCCAGCATTTT
CASSLIPGGNQPQHF
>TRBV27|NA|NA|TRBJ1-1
TGTGCCAGCAGGCGGGGAGTTGAGAGCACTGAAGCTTTCTTT
CASRRGVESTEAFF
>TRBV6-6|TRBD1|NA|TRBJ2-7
TGTGCCAGCAGCAATCGACAGGGGAATAAGGACGAGCAGTACTTC
CASSNRQGNKDEQYF
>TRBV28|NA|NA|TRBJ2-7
TGTGCCAGCAGCCATGTATCCAGGCTGCTCTACGAGCAGTACTTC
CASSHVSRLLYEQYF
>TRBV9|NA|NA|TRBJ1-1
TGTGCCAGCAGCTTCCTGACAGGGAACACTGAAGCTTTCTTT
CASSFLTGNTEAFF
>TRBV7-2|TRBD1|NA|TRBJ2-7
TGTGCCAGCAGCTCGGCCGGGACAGGGAGGCGCGAGCAGTACTTC
CASSSAGTGRREQYF
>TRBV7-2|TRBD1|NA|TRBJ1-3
TGTGCCAGCAGCTGGACTACCGGGACAGGTTTTCTTGGCGGAAACACCATATATTTT
CASSWTTGTGFLGGNTIYF
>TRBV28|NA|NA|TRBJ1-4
TGTGCCATCACCCCGGGACAAAATGAAAAACTGTTTTTT
CAITPGQNEKLFF
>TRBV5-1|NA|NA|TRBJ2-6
TGCGCCAGCAGCGGAGCCAGCAACTCTGGGGCCAACGTCCTGACTTTC
CASSGASNSGANVLTF
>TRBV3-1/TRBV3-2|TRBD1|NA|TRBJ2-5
TGTGCCAGCAGCGAGACAGGGGCCACGCGGGGGACCCAGTACTTC
CASSETGATRGTQYF
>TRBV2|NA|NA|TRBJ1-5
TGTGCCAGCAGTGAAACCAGTACCAATCAGCCCCAGCATTTT
CASSETSTNQPQHF
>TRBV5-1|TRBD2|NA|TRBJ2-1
TGCGCCAGCGCTACTCTGGGGACTACCAATGAGCAGTTCTTC
CASATLGTTNEQFF
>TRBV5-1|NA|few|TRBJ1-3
TGCGCCAGCAGCACCGGGTCCTACTCTGGAAACACCATATATTTT
CASSTGSYSGNTIYF